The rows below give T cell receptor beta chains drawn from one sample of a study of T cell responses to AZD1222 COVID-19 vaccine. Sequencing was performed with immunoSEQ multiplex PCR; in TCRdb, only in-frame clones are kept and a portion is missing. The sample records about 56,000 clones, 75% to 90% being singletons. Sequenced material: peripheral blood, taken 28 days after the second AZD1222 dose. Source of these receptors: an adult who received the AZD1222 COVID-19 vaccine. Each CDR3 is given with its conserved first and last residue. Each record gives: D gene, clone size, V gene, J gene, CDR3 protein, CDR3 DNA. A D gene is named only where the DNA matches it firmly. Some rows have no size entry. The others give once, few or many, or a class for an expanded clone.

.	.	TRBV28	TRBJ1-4	CASSLDSGGEKLFF	TGTGCCAGCAGTTTAGACTCTGGGGGTGAAAAACTGTTTTTT
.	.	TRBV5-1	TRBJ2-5	CASLEVPGETQYF	TGCGCCAGCCTAGAGGTACCGGGGGAGACCCAGTACTTC
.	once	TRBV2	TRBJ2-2	CASSELRRTNTGELFF	TGTGCCAGCAGTGAACTCCGACGGACGAACACCGGGGAGCTGTTTTTT
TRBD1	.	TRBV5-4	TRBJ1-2	CASSLNQGANYGYTF	TGTGCCAGCAGCTTGAACCAGGGGGCAAACTATGGCTACACCTTC
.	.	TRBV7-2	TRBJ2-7	CASSLGGAGYEQYF	TGTGCCAGCAGCTTGGGGGGCGCCGGCTACGAGCAGTACTTC
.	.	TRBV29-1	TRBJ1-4	CSVGVGPDGEKLFF	TGCAGCGTGGGAGTCGGGCCTGATGGTGAAAAACTGTTTTTT
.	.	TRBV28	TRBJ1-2	CASSRGSGYGYTF	TGTGCCAGCAGCCGAGGGAGCGGCTATGGCTACACCTTC
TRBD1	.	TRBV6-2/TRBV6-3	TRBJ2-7	CASSPRTGSYEQYF	TGTGCCAGCAGTCCCCGGACAGGTTCCTACGAGCAGTACTTC
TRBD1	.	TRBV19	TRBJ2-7	CASRGTGGYYEQYF	TGTGCCAGTAGGGGGACAGGGGGCTACTACGAGCAGTACTTC
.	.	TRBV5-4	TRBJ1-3	CASTNSPIGSGNTIYF	TGTGCCAGCACCAATTCTCCCATCGGCTCTGGAAACACCATATATTTT
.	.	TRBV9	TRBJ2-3	CASSVDSAASTDTQYF	TGTGCCAGCAGCGTAGACTCGGCGGCTAGCACAGATACGCAGTATTTT
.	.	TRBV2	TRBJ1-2	CASTIGVYGYTF	TGTGCCAGCACGATCGGGGTCTATGGCTACACCTTC
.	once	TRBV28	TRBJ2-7	CASTRGGGRPIEQYF	TGTGCCAGCACCCGAGGGGGGGGCCGGCCGATCGAGCAGTACTTC
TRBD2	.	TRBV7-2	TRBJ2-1	CASSFQSSGVGNEQFF	TGTGCCAGCAGCTTTCAGTCTAGCGGGGTAGGGAATGAGCAGTTCTTC
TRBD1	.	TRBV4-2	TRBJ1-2	CASSRRQGATKRDGYTF	TGTGCCAGCAGCCGTCGACAGGGGGCTACGAAGAGGGATGGCTACACCTTC
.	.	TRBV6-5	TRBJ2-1	CASSKRGNNEQFF	TGTGCCAGCAGTAAAAGGGGGAACAATGAGCAGTTCTTC
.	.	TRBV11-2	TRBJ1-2	CASSLGGYYGYTF	TGTGCCAGCAGCTTGGGCGGATACTATGGCTACACCTTC
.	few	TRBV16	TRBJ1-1	CASSPPVGGNTEAFF	TGTGCCAGCAGCCCCCCAGTGGGGGGGAACACTGAAGCTTTCTTT
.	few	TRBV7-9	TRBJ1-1	CASSPNLRENTEAFF	TGTGCCAGCAGCCCGAATCTACGGGAGAACACTGAAGCTTTCTTT
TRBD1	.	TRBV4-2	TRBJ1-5	CASSQEGRGSNQPQHF	TGTGCCAGCAGCCAAGAAGGCAGGGGGAGCAATCAGCCCCAGCATTTT
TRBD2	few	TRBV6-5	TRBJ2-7	CASSYSIAGGYEQYF	TGTGCCAGCAGTTACTCTATAGCGGGAGGCTACGAGCAGTACTTC
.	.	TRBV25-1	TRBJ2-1	CASSELSTISYNEQFF	TGTGCCAGCAGTGAACTTAGCACTATCTCCTACAATGAGCAGTTCTTC
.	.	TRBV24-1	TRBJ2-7	CATSDLLGGEICEQYF	TGTGCCACCAGTGATCTCCTAGGGGGGGAGATTTGCGAGCAGTACTTC
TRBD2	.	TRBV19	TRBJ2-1	CASTLGGASGYNEQFF	TGTGCCAGTACCCTTGGCGGGGCTAGCGGCTACAATGAGCAGTTCTTC
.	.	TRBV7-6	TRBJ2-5	CASSYPRQGPRETQYF	TGTGCCAGCAGCTATCCCCGGCAGGGGCCGCGGGAGACCCAGTACTTC
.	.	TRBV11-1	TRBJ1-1	CASSFRQMNTEAFF	TGTGCCAGCAGCTTCCGACAGATGAACACTGAAGCTTTCTTT
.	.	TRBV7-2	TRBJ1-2	CASSSQTGYCTF	TGTGCCAGCAGCTCCCAAACAGGGTACTGCACCTTC
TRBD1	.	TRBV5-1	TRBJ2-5	CASSRRPGQGAETQYF	TGCGCCAGCAGTAGGCGGCCAGGACAGGGGGCCGAGACCCAGTACTTC
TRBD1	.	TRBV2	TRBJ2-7	CASGSGQGNEQYF	TGTGCCAGCGGGTCCGGACAGGGAAACGAGCAGTACTTC
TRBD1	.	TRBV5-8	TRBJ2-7	CASRGRRGSYEQYF	TGTGCGAGCAGGGGGCGGAGGGGTTCCTACGAGCAGTACTTC
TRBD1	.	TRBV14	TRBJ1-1	CASSRYRGGTEAFF	TGTGCCAGCAGCCGGTACAGGGGGGGCACTGAAGCTTTCTTT
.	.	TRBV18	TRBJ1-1	CASSPPYRRAGPEAFF	TGTGCCAGCTCGCCACCTTACCGTAGGGCAGGCCCTGAAGCTTTCTTT
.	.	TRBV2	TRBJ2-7	CASSVGGNSYEQYF	TGTGCCAGCAGTGTGGGGGGCAACTCCTACGAGCAGTACTTC
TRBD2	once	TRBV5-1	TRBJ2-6	CASSLAPGGAGANVLTF	TGCGCCAGCAGCTTGGCCCCCGGGGGGGCTGGGGCCAACGTCCTGACTTTC
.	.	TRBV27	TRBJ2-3	CASSRLTDTQYF	TGTGCCAGCAGCAGACTAACAGATACGCAGTATTTT
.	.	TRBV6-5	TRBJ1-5	CASSSGSQPQHF	TGTGCCAGCAGTTCGGGAAGTCAGCCCCAGCATTTT
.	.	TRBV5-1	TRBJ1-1	CASGDIGTEAFF	TGCGCCAGCGGGGACATAGGCACTGAAGCTTTCTTT
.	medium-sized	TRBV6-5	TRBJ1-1	CASRTGRRRNTEAFF	TGTGCCAGCAGAACAGGCAGGCGTCGGAACACTGAAGCTTTCTTT
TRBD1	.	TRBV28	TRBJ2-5	CASKEGQGGIRAQYF	TGTGCCAGCAAGGAGGGACAGGGGGGGATTAGGGCCCAGTACTTC
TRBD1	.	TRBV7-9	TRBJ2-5	CASSSRDRGRETQYF	TGTGCCAGCAGCTCTAGGGACAGGGGGCGAGAGACCCAGTACTTC
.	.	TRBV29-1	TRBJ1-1	CSVEGSVLLNTEAFF	TGCAGCGTTGAAGGGTCAGTCCTCTTGAACACTGAAGCTTTCTTT
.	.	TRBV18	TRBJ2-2	CASSPGGGWANTGELFF	TGTGCCAGCTCACCCGGAGGTGGTTGGGCGAACACCGGGGAGCTGTTTTTT
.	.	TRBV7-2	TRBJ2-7	CASSRGSGSYEQYF	TGTGCCAGCAGCAGGGGCAGCGGGTCCTACGAGCAGTACTTC
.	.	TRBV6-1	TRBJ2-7	CASSEGVGDTYEQYF	TGTGCCAGCAGTGAGGGGGTCGGCGACACCTACGAGCAGTACTTC
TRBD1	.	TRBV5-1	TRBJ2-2	CASSWTGFNTGELFF	TGCGCCAGCAGTTGGACAGGGTTTAACACCGGGGAGCTGTTTTTT
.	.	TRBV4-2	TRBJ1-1	CASSPRGAGVYTEAFF	TGTGCCAGCAGCCCACGCGGGGCCGGGGTGTATACTGAAGCTTTCTTT
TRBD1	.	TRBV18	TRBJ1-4	CASSPPTGSYEKLFF	TGTGCCAGCTCACCACCGACAGGGAGTTATGAAAAACTGTTTTTT
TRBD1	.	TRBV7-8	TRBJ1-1	CASGGQGFTEAFF	TGTGCCAGCGGGGGACAGGGCTTCACTGAAGCTTTCTTT
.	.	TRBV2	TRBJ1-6	CASSEGDKLLDYNSPLHF	TGTGCCAGCAGTGAAGGAGACAAACTCCTTGACTATAATTCACCCCTCCACTTT
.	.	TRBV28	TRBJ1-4	CASDTAGEIGKLFF	TGTGCCAGCGATACGGCAGGGGAAATCGGAAAACTGTTTTTT